Reported below is one TCR beta chain. Its cognate antigen is unknown. The protocol was immunoSEQ multiplex PCR, while the TCRdb copy is restricted to in-frame clones and leaves out a portion. This table holds approximately 5,000 clones, about 63% found once. The sample comes from a study of radiation and T cells in renal cell carcinoma. Study-level findings and limits: Compared with controls, irradiated tumors showed greater TCR clonality.

This CDR3 contains 20 residues. The J segment lost 1 base and the V segment lost 2 bases, leaving 17 bases of the junction unmatched. Germline V gene data show CDR1 as SQVTM and CDR2 as ANQGSEA. Treatment of the sample: treatment-naive control, cytoreductive nephrectomy. Treatment-naive patients without radiation supplied the control tumors at nephrectomy. This sample comprised tumor tissue, obtained from a patient whose treatment was nephrectomy without radiotherapy. The chain joins TRBV29-1 to TRBJ2-5; 12 bases are shared with TRBD2. This TCR was sampled from a human donor with renal cell carcinoma. The CDR3 here is CSVEPTSFLGLAGPQETQYF. CDR3 in DNA: TGCAGCGTTGAACCCACCTCTTTCCTAGGACTAGCGGGGCCCCAAGAGACCCAGTACTTC. Based on the CDR3 plus reference TRBV29-1 and TRBJ2-5, the full variable domain is SAVISQKPSRDICQRGTSLTIQCQVDSQVTMMFWYRQQPGQSLTLIATANQGSEATYESGFVIDKFPISRPNLTFSTLTVSNMSPEDSSIYLCSVEPTSFLGLAGPQETQYFGPGTRLLVL.